Shown below are 7 T cell receptor beta chains from a single sample sequenced in a study of CD8+CD57+ T cells in acquired aplastic anemia. CD8+CD57+ cell expansion had been shown by flow cytometry in patients chosen for sequencing. Profiles of TCR beta VDJ and CDR3 were generated from a genomic DNA template. In TCRdb, the reads were re-called with MiXCR into one record per CDR3 protein. Of about 160,000 distinct CDR3 sequences in the sample, about 70% were seen once. The sequenced sample was sorted CD4+, CD8+, or CD8+CD57+ T cells (not recorded which) from PBMCs. Receptors were obtained from a human donor with aplastic anemia.

This clonotype was seen more than once but under ten times. The chain uses TRBV12-3 or TRBV12-4 and TRBJ2-3, with D perhaps TRBD1 (5 bases). Deletions cut 9 bases from V and 9 bases from J, with 10 bases between. The CDR3 spans 10 residues. CDR3 sequence: CARSAGTQYF. The CDR3 coding sequence is TGTGCCAGATCTGCAGGGACGCAGTATTTT.

This chain links TRBV7-8 with TRBJ2-3; 7 bases are shared with TRBD2. Losses at the gene ends were 0 bases for V and 10 bases for J; bases not matched to a gene: 4. The CDR3 totals 13 residues. The germline V gene has CDR1 SGHVS and CDR2 FQNEAQ. The CDR3: CASSLAVGGAQYF. Here the CDR3 DNA reads TGTGCCAGCAGCTTAGCCGTGGGGGGGGCGCAGTATTTT.

The chain joins TRBV20-1 to TRBJ1-6, with D perhaps matching TRBD1 (5 bases). V was shortened by 2 bases and J by 12 bases, with 20 bases between the two germline ends. From germline, CDR1 is DFQATT and CDR2 SNEGSKA (reference sequence). This CDR3 contains 15 residues. The CDR3 region is CSARPLGRDVQPLHF. The CDR3 DNA reads as TGCAGTGCTAGACCTCTGGGGCGGGACGTGCAACCCCTCCACTTT.

This clonotype was observed many times. For the CDR3, the DNA is TGTGCCAGCAGCCAAACATGGGGGGACCTCTATGGCTACACCTTC. Translating gives CASSQTWGDLYGYTF. This chain uses TRBV6-5 with TRBJ1-2, with a tentative D call TRBD1 (5 bases). In germline, CDR1 is MNHEY, CDR2 SVGAGI. The V end lost 6 bases, the J end lost 4 bases, and 18 bases lay between the germline ends. The CDR3 length is 15 residues.

This clonotype appeared a few times. This rearrangement joins TRBV15 to TRBJ1-5; no reliable D call. Germline CDR1 LNHNV, CDR2 YYDKDF (reference sequence). V was cut by 0 bases and J by 14 bases, with 11 bases left in between. The CDR3 consists of 12 residues. DNA for the CDR3: TGTGCCACCAGCAGAGATGAAGGTGAAGAGCATTTT. Amino acids: CATSRDEGEEHF. Supplemented by reference TRBV15 and TRBJ1-5, the full variable domain reads DAMVIQNPRYQVTQFGKPVTLSCSQTLNHNVMYWYQQKSSQAPKLLFHYYDKDFNNEADTPDNFQSRRPNTSFCFLDIRSPGLGDTAMYLCATSRDEGEEHFGDGTRLSIL.

The chain carries TRBV29-1 and TRBJ2-7; D might be TRBD1 or TRBD2, each matching 5 bases. Between the trimmed V and J ends, which lost 6 bases and 2 bases, there was a span of 11 bases. The CDR3 has 12 residues. CDR1 and CDR2 (germline): SQVTM, ANQGSEA. The CDR3 bases are TGCAGCGTGGGGACGGGGACCTACGAGCAGTACTTC. It yields the protein CSVGTGTYEQYF.

The genes are TRBV7-6 and TRBJ2-2; D may be TRBD1 (5 bases). Germline CDR1 is SGHVS and CDR2 is FNYEAQ. V gave up 3 bases and J gave up 7 bases, with 12 bases separating them. The CDR3 extends over 14 amino acids. The CDR3 protein is CASSFQGNDGELFF. Here the CDR3 DNA reads TGTGCCAGCAGCTTCCAGGGAAACGACGGGGAGCTGTTTTTT.